This T cell receptor (beta chain) was captured in a study of T cell responses to AZD1222 COVID-19 vaccine. Findings and limits, study-wide: Researchers report vaccine-associated CD4 TCRs spanning spike, with dominance at 160-218 and 743-854.

The method was immunoSEQ multiplex PCR; TCRdb's version includes in-frame clones alone and lacks a portion of them. The sample contains tens of thousands of clones, about 92% of which appear only once. The CDR3 totals 11 residues. From germline, CDR1 is SNHLY and CDR2 FYNNEI. V lost 9 bases to trimming and J lost 6 bases; unmatched junction nucleotides: 3. To note about this clone: Its target is not known.

The source material was peripheral blood, sampled on day 0 of AZD1222 vaccination. This chain uses TRBV2 with TRBJ1-1; 8 bases map to TRBD1. The TCR sequence derives from an adult in good health. The DNA for the CDR3 is TGTGCCAGTTACAGGGGGGCTGAAGCTTTCTTT. Translation gives CASYRGAEAFF.